These 31 T cell receptor beta chains were all obtained from the same sample, sequenced in a study of T cell responses to AZD1222 COVID-19 vaccine. Method: immunoSEQ multiplex PCR; TCRdb's copy keeps in-frame clones and lacks some. The data hold 120,000 to 150,000 clones, with about nine tenths observed a single time. Specimen: peripheral blood, collected 28 days after the second AZD1222 dose. These receptors were taken from an adult who received the AZD1222 COVID-19 vaccine.

CDR3 region: CASLPGRGLGYTF. The CDR3 region has the DNA TGTGCCAGCCTACCCGGCAGGGGGCTTGGCTACACCTTC. The genes are TRBV28 and TRBJ1-2; 8 bases align to TRBD1. Germline trimming cut 8 bases from V and 7 bases from J; bases unmatched to any gene: 9. The CDR3 runs to 13 residues. CDR1 is MDHEN, CDR2 SYDVKM, per germline.

The rearrangement joins TRBV20-1 to TRBJ2-7; 7 nucleotides match TRBD1. With 3 bases clipped from V and 3 bases from J, the junction kept 5 bases outside the gene matches. The CDR3 is 13 amino acids. Germline V lookup: CDR1 DFQATT, CDR2 SNEGSKA (reference sequence). In DNA form, the CDR3 reads TGCAGTGCTAGTGGGGGACAGTACTACGAGCAGTACTTC. Its translation: CSASGGQYYEQYF.

The rearrangement links TRBV9 to TRBJ2-2; D remains ambiguous. The CDR3 totals 13 residues. V was clipped by 0 bases and J by 4 bases, with 4 bases between them. CDR1 and CDR2 from the germline V gene are SGDLS and YYNGEE. The CDR3 is CASSVVTTGELFF. DNA for the CDR3: TGTGCCAGCAGCGTAGTTACCACCGGGGAGCTGTTTTTT.

This sequence joins TRBV5-6 and TRBJ2-6; 8 bases line up with TRBD1. V trimming: 4 bases; J trimming: 9 bases; junction bases outside the gene matches: 6. The CDR3 covers 14 residues. Germline CDR1 is SGHDT and CDR2 is YYEEEE. The DNA for the CDR3 is TGTGCCAGCAGCACCAGGACAGGGCTCAACGTCCTGACTTTC. Residues: CASSTRTGLNVLTF.

This chain uses TRBV29-1 with TRBJ1-5, with unresolved D. This CDR3 is built from 11 residues. Trimming removed 3 bases at V and 0 bases at J, with 0 bases between. Germline V CDR1 and CDR2: SQVTM, ANQGSEA. The CDR3 protein is CSVDSNQPQHF. As DNA, the CDR3 is TGCAGCGTTGATAGCAATCAGCCCCAGCATTTT. Variable domain in full (rest from reference TRBV29-1 and TRBJ1-5): SAVISQKPSRDICQRGTSLTIQCQVDSQVTMMFWYRQQPGQSLTLIATANQGSEATYESGFVIDKFPISRPNLTFSTLTVSNMSPEDSSIYLCSVDSNQPQHFGDGTRLSIL.

This rearrangement joins TRBV18 to TRBJ2-5; 8 bases line up with TRBD2. This CDR3 has 16 amino acids. Germline V lookup: CDR1 KGHSH, CDR2 LQKENI. Trimming took 0 bases from V and 2 from J; bases not matched to a gene: 5. CDR3 sequence (DNA): TGTGCCAGCTCACCACCCACCATAGCGGGACAAGAGACCCAGTACTTC. It encodes CASSPPTIAGQETQYF.

The chain has TRBV11-3 and TRBJ2-5; no reliable D call. Per germline, CDR1 SGHNT and CDR2 YENEEA. The CDR3 is made up of 15 amino acids. Trimming shortened V by 1 base and J by 5 bases, and 14 bases separated the two germline ends. CDR3 amino acids: CASSLGVGLSETQYF. CDR3 nucleotides: TGTGCCAGCAGCTTAGGGGTGGGGTTATCGGAGACCCAGTACTTC.

The rearrangement joins TRBV9 to TRBJ2-1, with D uncertain. This CDR3 is built from 16 residues. Between the trimmed V and J ends, which lost 3 bases and 0 bases, there was a span of 13 bases. From germline, CDR1 is SGDLS and CDR2 YYNGEE. CDR3 DNA sequence: TGTGCCAGCAGCGACTCCCTTTTCACCTCCTACAATGAGCAGTTCTTC. Amino acids: CASSDSLFTSYNEQFF.

To note about this clone: The sample has other DNA sequences that encode this CDR3 too. This chain joins TRBV30 and TRBJ1-2; tentative D call: TRBD1 (5 bases). Trimming took 0 bases from V and 7 from J, leaving 12 bases between them. In germline, CDR1 is GTSNPN, CDR2 SVGIG (reference sequence). This CDR3 region has 13 residues. CDR3: CAWSVKQGGGYTF. The DNA of the CDR3 is TGTGCCTGGAGTGTAAAGCAGGGCGGTGGCTACACCTTC.

V usage is TRBV19 and J usage is TRBJ2-2; maybe TRBD1 (7 bases). The germline gives CDR1 LNHDA, CDR2 SQIVND (reference sequence). This CDR3 spans 15 amino acids. V was trimmed by 8 bases and J by 5 bases, leaving 18 bases between them. The CDR3 bases are TGTGCCAGTCGTCCCCAGGGGGGAAGGACCGGGGAGCTGTTTTTT. This sequence encodes CASRPQGGRTGELFF.

This rearrangement joins TRBV3-1 (or the pseudogene TRBV3-2) to TRBJ1-2, with 10 bases identical to TRBD1. Germline-derived CDR1 and CDR2 are LGHDT and YNNKEL (reference sequence). Trimming removed 1 base from V and 7 bases from J; junction bases left unmatched: 3. The CDR3 consists of 14 residues. CDR3 nucleotide sequence: TGTGCCAGCAGCCAAGGACAGGGGGCAGGTGGCTACACCTTC. Translated, it gives CASSQGQGAGGYTF.

The rearrangement joins TRBV15 to TRBJ2-3; D unclear. Between the trimmed V and J ends, which lost 0 bases and 3 bases, there was a span of 7 bases. The CDR3 has 14 amino acids. Per the germline V gene, CDR1 is LNHNV and CDR2 is YYDKDF (reference sequence). In nucleotides, the CDR3 is TGTGCCACCAGCAGAGATCCGGCGACAGATACGCAGTATTTT. Encoded protein: CATSRDPATDTQYF.

As regards this clone: At the DNA level, this CDR3 is encoded by other sequences in the same sample as well. The chain employs TRBV19 and TRBJ2-1; D perhaps matches TRBD1 (6 bases). Trimming took 3 bases from V and 4 from J, leaving 10 bases between them. The CDR3 covers 14 residues. Germline CDR1 is LNHDA and CDR2 is SQIVND (reference sequence). CDR3 amino acids: CASSIAGEYNEQFF. For the CDR3, the DNA is TGTGCCAGTAGTATTGCAGGGGAATACAATGAGCAGTTCTTC.

V and J are TRBV7-8 and TRBJ1-2; 9 bases align to TRBD1. This CDR3 region has 14 residues. Trimming took 3 bases from V and 6 from J; bases not matched to a gene: 5. The germline V gene encodes CDR1 SGHVS and CDR2 FQNEAQ. CDR3 sequence: CASSFGQGPNGYTF. The CDR3 nucleotides are TGTGCCAGCAGCTTTGGACAGGGGCCTAATGGCTACACCTTC.

This clone was counted once. CDR3: CASSPRQFYGYTF. DNA for the CDR3: TGTGCCAGCAGCCCACGACAGTTCTATGGCTACACCTTC. This rearrangement joins TRBV9 to TRBJ1-2; D may be TRBD1 (5 bases). Germline CDR1 SGDLS, CDR2 YYNGEE. The V end was cut by 4 bases, the J end by 4 bases, with 11 bases between. The length of the CDR3 is 13 residues.

The chain uses TRBV19 and TRBJ2-1, with D unclear. Trimming took 3 bases from V and 7 from J, leaving 10 bases between them. Germline CDR1 and CDR2: LNHDA and SQIVND (reference sequence). The CDR3 has 13 residues. CDR3 nucleotide sequence: TGTGCCAGTAGTATCCCGTCTCTAAATGAGCAGTTCTTC. Translating it yields CASSIPSLNEQFF.

The gene calls are TRBV6-5 and TRBJ1-1; no firm D call. V shed 6 bases and J shed 6 bases, with 14 bases lying between them. The CDR3 runs to 13 residues. The germline CDR1 and CDR2 sequences are MNHEY and SVGAGI. Here the CDR3 reads CASSPPGVAEAFF. DNA for the CDR3: TGTGCCAGCAGCCCCCCGGGAGTGGCTGAAGCTTTCTTT.

The chain employs TRBV7-8 and TRBJ2-3, with 15 nucleotides matching TRBD2. Per germline, CDR1 SGHVS and CDR2 FQNEAQ. This CDR3 contains 17 residues. Germline trimming cut 5 bases from V and 3 bases from J; bases unmatched to any gene: 6. CDR3 nucleotide sequence: TGTGCCAGCAGCCCCCGGACTAGCGGGAGGGAAACAGATACGCAGTATTTT. Its protein is CASSPRTSGRETDTQYF.

The chain links TRBV2 to TRBJ1-1, with D unclear. Trimming pared 6 bases from V and 6 bases from J, leaving 14 bases between. The CDR3 is 13 residues long. The V gene's germline CDR1 is SNHLY and CDR2 FYNNEI. The CDR3: CASSLEKSAEAFF. CDR3 nucleotides: TGTGCCAGCAGCCTGGAGAAGAGCGCTGAAGCTTTCTTT.

This clone was seen more than once but under ten times. The rearrangement links TRBV6-1 to TRBJ1-2, with TRBD1 as a possible D gene (5 bases). The CDR3 totals 17 residues. Germline CDR1 MNHNS, CDR2 SASEGT. Trimming took off 2 bases at V and 8 bases at J, with 24 bases between the two ends. The DNA of the CDR3 is TGTGCCAGCAGTGAACGCCGTCAGGCCCGGGACCCGGGAGGCTACACCTTC. Amino acid sequence: CASSERRQARDPGGYTF.

In its sample, this clone was seen a few times. This sequence joins TRBV1 and TRBJ2-4; TRBD2 is the table's D call, not checked against the DNA. TRBV1 is a listed pseudogene. This CDR3 has 16 amino acids. The CDR3 sequence: CTSSHRTSGPKNIQYF. In nucleotides, the CDR3 is TGCACCAGCAGCCATAGGACTAGCGGGCCAAAAAACATTCAGTACTTC.

The chain links TRBV5-1 to TRBJ2-1; maybe TRBD1 (5 bases). Trimming took off 6 bases at V and 4 bases at J, with 11 bases between the two ends. The CDR3 runs 13 residues. The germline CDR1 and CDR2 sequences are SGHRS and YFSETQ. CDR3 DNA sequence: TGCGCCAGCACCGCCAACAGGTACAATGAGCAGTTCTTC. Its translation: CASTANRYNEQFF.

The chain carries TRBV7-3 and TRBJ1-1; D may be TRBD1 (5 bases). Trimming removed 2 bases from V and 5 bases from J, with 9 bases in between. Germline V gene sequence: CDR1 SGHTA, CDR2 FQGTGA. CDR3 length equals 13 residues. CDR3 sequence: CASSLAGETEAFF. The CDR3 nucleotides read TGTGCCAGCAGCTTAGCGGGGGAAACTGAAGCTTTCTTT.

The chain links TRBV5-1 to TRBJ1-1; D is unclear. V dropped 7 bases and J dropped 5 bases, with 18 bases sitting between them. This CDR3 comprises 14 residues. Per the germline V gene, CDR1 is SGHRS and CDR2 is YFSETQ. Here the CDR3 DNA reads TGCGCCAGCCTTAGCGGGAATTCGGGGACTGAAGCTTTCTTT. This sequence encodes CASLSGNSGTEAFF.

This chain connects TRBV6-5 to TRBJ2-1; D is possibly TRBD1 or TRBD2 (5 bases each). Looked up from germline, CDR1 is MNHEY and CDR2 is SVGAGI. Trimming stripped 9 bases from V and 3 bases from J, with 18 bases between. The CDR3 length is 15 residues. CDR3 loop: CARGPSGSFYNEQFF. DNA of the CDR3: TGTGCCAGGGGACCGAGCGGTAGCTTCTACAATGAGCAGTTCTTC.

The chain has TRBV6-4 and TRBJ1-5, with D hard to call. Germline values: CDR1 MRHNA, CDR2 SNTAGT. Deletions cut 0 bases from V and 4 bases from J, with 7 bases between. This CDR3 has 14 amino acids. This CDR3 reads CASSDSPGNQPQHF. Written as DNA, the CDR3 is TGTGCCAGCAGTGACTCTCCCGGGAATCAGCCCCAGCATTTT.

This clone was recorded once. The CDR3 here is CASSPQGPSYNEQFF. The CDR3 DNA follows: TGTGCCAGCAGCCCTCAGGGCCCCTCCTACAATGAGCAGTTCTTC. This chain connects TRBV9 to TRBJ2-1; possibly TRBD1 for D (5 bases). V was pared by 4 bases and J by 0 bases, with 11 bases between. Germline V gives CDR1 SGDLS, CDR2 YYNGEE. The CDR3 has 15 residues.

This chain links TRBV7-6 with TRBJ2-5, with a tentative D call TRBD1 (7 bases). The V and J ends lost 1 base and 4 bases respectively, with 16 bases between them. The CDR3 runs to 16 residues. Germline V gene lookup returns CDR1 SGHVS and CDR2 FNYEAQ. CDR3 residues: CASSLEDRRVRETQYF. The CDR3 DNA is TGTGCCAGCAGCTTAGAGGACAGGAGGGTCCGAGAGACCCAGTACTTC.

This rearrangement joins TRBV5-1 to TRBJ1-1; 8 bases fit TRBD1. Germline lookup yields CDR1 SGHRS and CDR2 YFSETQ. CDR3 length: 14 residues. V lost 3 bases, J lost 4 bases, and 5 bases stayed unmatched. CDR3 coding DNA: TGCGCCAGCAGCTCATCTACAGGGGGCACTGAAGCTTTCTTT. This sequence encodes CASSSSTGGTEAFF.

A word on this clone: A junction boundary mismatches the germline segment, possibly from a read error. The J gene is TRBJ1-3, the V gene TRBV7-2; D is unclear. CDR1 and CDR2 (germline): SGHTA, FQGNSA. The CDR3 length is 12 residues. The CDR3 bases are TGTGCCAGCAGCTTAATGGGCGGCCAGGTCCATTTT. Its protein product is CASSLMGGQVHF.

The chain uses TRBV5-1 and TRBJ2-3; tentatively, D is TRBD2 (5 bases). The CDR3 is 14 residues long. CDR1 SGHRS and CDR2 YFSETQ come from the germline V gene. V lost 2 bases, J lost 1 base, and 8 bases lay in between. CDR3 sequence: CASSFLRGTDTQYF. Here the CDR3 DNA reads TGCGCCAGCAGCTTTTTGAGGGGCACAGATACGCAGTATTTT.